The 18 T cell receptor beta chains below all came from one sample that was sequenced in a study of neurological immune-mediated disorders. A single record per CDR3 protein comes from TCRdb applying MiXCR to the 5' RACE reads. The data hold tens of thousands of distinct CDR3 sequences, with just over 2.5% observed a single time. Sequenced sample: PBMCs. All receptors come from a woman in her 30s with multiple sclerosis.

This clonotype was seen repeatedly, ten times or more. The chain employs TRBV5-1 and TRBJ1-2, with TRBD1 identical over 9 bases. Trimming removed 3 bases from V and 6 bases from J; junction bases left unmatched: 3. Germline values: CDR1 SGHRS, CDR2 YFSETQ. This CDR3 region has 13 residues. CDR3: CASSWDRVDGYTF. CDR3 sequence (DNA): TGCGCCAGCAGCTGGGACAGGGTGGATGGCTACACCTTC.

Ten or more counts support this clonotype. The rearrangement uses TRBV9 and TRBJ2-5; TRBD2 matches 7 bases. This CDR3 is built from 15 residues. CDR1 and CDR2 (germline): SGDLS, YYNGEE. V was clipped by 0 bases and J by 5 bases; unmatched bases: 7. CDR3 sequence: CASSVGGGREETQYF. DNA of the CDR3: TGTGCCAGCAGCGTAGGAGGCGGGAGAGAGGAGACCCAGTACTTC.

V usage is TRBV18 and J usage is TRBJ2-1; 9 bases match TRBD2. The CDR3 length is 14 residues. V lost 6 bases and J lost 7; bases outside the gene matches: 7. Germline V CDR1 and CDR2: KGHSH, LQKENI. This chain's CDR3 is CASSPTSGLNEQFF. DNA for the CDR3: TGTGCCAGCTCGCCGACTAGCGGATTAAATGAGCAGTTCTTC.

This clonotype was picked up many times. Mismatch with germline at one junction end may stem from a read error. The chain recombines TRBV18 with TRBJ2-7; D unclear. The CDR3 sequence is 12 residues long. Looked up from germline, CDR1 is KGHSH and CDR2 is LQKENI. This chain's CDR3 is CASSPPSHEQYF. The CDR3 DNA sequence: TGTGCCAGCTCACCACCCTCCCACGAGCAGTACTTC.

This clonotype was seen ten or more times. The chain joins TRBV4-3 to TRBJ2-7; 8 bases align to TRBD2. V lost 1 base and J lost 3; bases outside the gene matches: 8. CDR1 is LGHNA and CDR2 is YSLEER in the germline V gene. This CDR3 region has 16 residues. The CDR3: CASSQGYYGRDYEQYF. CDR3 bases: TGCGCCAGCAGCCAAGGGTATTACGGGAGGGACTACGAGCAGTACTTC.

This clonotype has ten or more counts. V is TRBV5-1 and J is TRBJ2-1, with 8 positions matching TRBD2. Germline V gene lookup returns CDR1 SGHRS and CDR2 YFSETQ. The V and J ends lost 5 bases and 4 bases, in that order; junction bases with no gene match: 8. The CDR3 extends over 15 amino acids. Here the CDR3 DNA reads TGCGCCAGCAGAGGGACGGGAGGGCCTTACAATGAGCAGTTCTTC. Translating gives CASRGTGGPYNEQFF.

This clonotype was detected ten times or more. This chain connects TRBV18 to TRBJ1-2, with D perhaps TRBD1 (5 bases). The CDR3 is 13 residues long. Germline CDR1 is KGHSH and CDR2 is LQKENI. The germline V and J ends were trimmed by 4 bases and 6 bases, with 12 bases remaining between them. CDR3 in amino acids: CASSLLTTDGYTF. The CDR3 nucleotides read TGTGCCAGCTCACTCCTAACGACAGATGGCTACACCTTC.

This clonotype came up many times. This sequence joins TRBV27 and TRBJ2-7; D tentatively reads TRBD1 or TRBD2 (5 bases each). The CDR3 runs 16 residues. V was pared by 6 bases and J by 1 base, with 19 bases between. Germline V gene lookup returns CDR1 MNHEY and CDR2 SMNVEV (reference sequence). The CDR3 region is CASSLNRDVGSYEQYF. CDR3 nucleotide sequence: TGTGCCAGCAGCCTAAATAGGGACGTGGGATCCTACGAGCAGTACTTC.

This clonotype was seen repeatedly, ten times or more. The chain links TRBV28 to TRBJ2-2, with TRBD1 identical over 11 bases. Germline loops: CDR1 MDHEN, CDR2 SYDVKM. With 3 bases clipped from V and 5 bases from J, the junction kept 8 bases outside the gene matches. The CDR3 contains 17 residues. DNA for the CDR3: TGTGCCAGCAGTTTCGGACAGGGGGCTGATGGGACCGGGGAGCTGTTTTTT. Its translation is CASSFGQGADGTGELFF. The full variable domain, in which reference TRBV28 and TRBJ2-2 provide the parts outside the CDR3, is DVKVTQSSRYLVKRTGEKVFLECVQDMDHENMFWYRQDPGLGLRLIYFSYDVKMKEKGDIPEGYSVSREKKERFSLILESASTNQTSMYLCASSFGQGADGTGELFFGEGSRLTVL.

This clonotype was seen repeatedly, ten times or more. The chain joins TRBV28 to TRBJ2-7; 10 positions match TRBD1. The CDR3 consists of 14 residues. Losses at the gene ends were 9 bases for V and 3 bases for J; bases not matched to a gene: 8. The V gene's germline CDR1 is MDHEN and CDR2 SYDVKM. CDR3 bases: TGTGCCAGTTGCCGCGGACAGGGGGTCTACGAGCAGTACTTC. The encoded protein is CASCRGQGVYEQYF.

This clonotype has a count of ten or more. J is TRBJ1-1 and V is TRBV6-6, with D possibly TRBD1 on 6 matching bases. CDR3 length: 15 amino acids. Trimming pared 0 bases from V and 1 base from J, leaving 9 bases between. Looked up from germline, CDR1 is MNHNY and CDR2 is SVGAGI (reference sequence). The CDR3 DNA reads as TGTGCCAGCAGTTACTCCGGGACACCGAACACTGAAGCTTTCTTT. Protein product: CASSYSGTPNTEAFF.

The sample holds many counts of this clonotype. CDR3 amino acids: CASSLYNYEQYF. DNA for the CDR3: TGTGCCAGCTCACTGTATAACTACGAGCAGTACTTC. This chain links TRBV18 with TRBJ2-7; the D is unclear. CDR3 size: 12 residues. Deletions cut 4 bases from V and 3 bases from J, with 7 bases between. Per the germline V gene, CDR1 is KGHSH and CDR2 is LQKENI.

This clonotype was counted ten times or more. V usage is TRBV11-2 and J usage is TRBJ2-1; no firm D call. The length of the CDR3 is 12 residues. V shed 5 bases and J shed 8 bases, with 10 bases lying between them. Per the germline V gene, CDR1 is SGHAT and CDR2 is FQNNGV. DNA of the CDR3: TGTGCCAGCAGCCAACCCCTGGATGAGCAGTTCTTC. It is translated as CASSQPLDEQFF.

Many counts were recorded for this clonotype. The chain recombines TRBV27 with TRBJ2-5; D remains unclear. CDR1 MNHEY and CDR2 SMNVEV come from the germline V gene (reference sequence). V was shortened by 4 bases and J by 1 base, with 7 bases between the two germline ends. The CDR3 runs to 13 residues. CDR3 sequence (DNA): TGTGCCAGCAGTTCGCCCCTCCAAGAGACCCAGTACTTC. Translating gives CASSSPLQETQYF.

Ten or more counts support this clonotype. The chain links TRBV18 to TRBJ2-5; D unclear. Germline CDR1 is KGHSH and CDR2 is LQKENI. This CDR3 is built from 13 residues. Between the trimmed V and J ends, which lost 4 bases and 5 bases, there was a span of 11 bases. The CDR3 bases are TGTGCCAGCTCACGTGTGGTCGCGGAGACCCAGTACTTC. As protein: CASSRVVAETQYF.

This clonotype was seen many times. The CDR3 coding sequence is TGCAGTGCTAGATCTAGCGGCCAATTCCATGAGCAGTTCTTC. Its protein is CSARSSGQFHEQFF. The V call is TRBV20-1, the J call TRBJ2-1; 7 bases map to TRBD2. The CDR3 runs 14 residues. V lost 2 bases to trimming and J lost 8 bases; unmatched junction nucleotides: 9. Germline lookup yields CDR1 DFQATT and CDR2 SNEGSKA (reference sequence).

The chain recombines TRBV20-1 with TRBJ2-2; D not certain. Germline V gene data show CDR1 as DFQATT and CDR2 as SNEGSKA (reference sequence). The CDR3 runs 12 residues. Between the trimmed V and J ends, which lost 6 bases and 6 bases, there was a span of 11 bases. CDR3: CSAPTWAGELFF. DNA of the CDR3: TGCAGTGCCCCGACGTGGGCCGGGGAGCTGTTTTTT.

This clonotype appeared many times. J is TRBJ1-2 and V is TRBV5-5; D is perhaps TRBD1 (6 bases). In germline, CDR1 is SGHKS, CDR2 YYEKEE (reference sequence). Trimming shortened V by 4 bases and J by 1 base, and 8 bases separated the two germline ends. The CDR3 is 13 amino acids. The DNA for the CDR3 is TGTGCCAGCAGCAACAGGGATAACTATGGCTACACCTTC. It translates to CASSNRDNYGYTF.